These 26 T cell receptor beta chains originate from one sample sequenced in a study of OX40 agonist ivuxolimab in advanced cancers. Clones were read by immunoSEQ multiplex PCR, and TCRdb kept only the in-frame ones, dropping some. In the table there are tens of thousands of clones, approximately 90% of which are singletons. Source: CD4+ or CD8+ T cells sorted from blood, taken in a trial of the OX40 agonist ivuxolimab. The receptors stem from an adult with an advanced solid tumor such as melanoma, head and neck, liver or kidney cancer.

The V gene is TRBV10-3, the J gene TRBJ1-2, with D tentatively TRBD1 (6 bases). The CDR3 length is 15 residues. V lost 3 bases and J 4 bases, leaving 15 bases between the germline ends. Germline values: CDR1 ENHRY, CDR2 SYGVKD. The CDR3 protein is CAISEQQGMGYGYTF. The CDR3 DNA follows: TGTGCCATCAGTGAACAACAGGGAATGGGCTATGGCTACACCTTC.

The chain recombines TRBV7-9 with TRBJ1-5, with D hard to call. Deletions cut 0 bases from V and 1 base from J, with 4 bases between. Germline V lookup: CDR1 SEHNR, CDR2 FQNEAQ (reference sequence). The CDR3 consists of 14 residues. The CDR3 is CASSLAGSNQPQHF. The CDR3 nucleotides read TGTGCCAGCAGCTTAGCAGGAAGCAATCAGCCCCAGCATTTT.

The gene calls are TRBV15 and TRBJ2-5, with 8 positions matching TRBD1. V lost 0 bases and J lost 2; bases outside the gene matches: 2. CDR1 is LNHNV and CDR2 is YYDKDF in the germline V gene (reference sequence). The CDR3 has 15 residues. For the CDR3, the DNA is TGTGCCACCAGCAGAGATGGACAGGGACAAGAGACCCAGTACTTC. This encodes CATSRDGQGQETQYF.

This sequence joins TRBV5-6 and TRBJ2-1; D uncertain. The CDR3 runs 13 residues. Trimming took off 1 base at V and 7 bases at J, with 9 bases between the two ends. Germline V gives CDR1 SGHDT, CDR2 YYEEEE. For the CDR3, the DNA is TGTGCCAGCAGCTTGTTTGGAGTTAATGAGCAGTTCTTC. Amino acid sequence: CASSLFGVNEQFF.

This chain joins TRBV28 and TRBJ2-1; 8 nucleotides agree with TRBD2. CDR1 and CDR2 (germline): MDHEN, SYDVKM. The CDR3 totals 16 residues. V lost 1 base and J lost 6; bases outside the gene matches: 8. CDR3 in amino acids: CASSLYSGSGGNEQFF. Written as DNA, the CDR3 is TGTGCCAGCAGTTTATACAGCGGGAGCGGGGGCAATGAGCAGTTCTTC. The variable domain in full, with the rest retrieved from reference TRBV28 and TRBJ2-1, is DVKVTQSSRYLVKRTGEKVFLECVQDMDHENMFWYRQDPGLGLRLIYFSYDVKMKEKGDIPEGYSVSREKKERFSLILESASTNQTSMYLCASSLYSGSGGNEQFFGPGTRLTVL.

V usage is TRBV7-3 and J usage is TRBJ2-5; 11 bases are shared with TRBD2. Germline loops: CDR1 SGHTA, CDR2 FQGTGA. J lost 4 bases, V lost 0 bases, and 1 base had no gene match. This CDR3 region has 15 residues. The chain's CDR3 is CASSLTGTSGETQYF. In DNA form, the CDR3 reads TGTGCCAGCAGCTTAACCGGGACTAGCGGAGAGACCCAGTACTTC. Based on the CDR3 plus reference TRBV7-3 and TRBJ2-5, the full variable domain is GAGVSQTPSNKVTEKGKYVELRCDPISGHTALYWYRQSLGQGPEFLIYFQGTGAADDSGLPNDRFFAVRPEGSVSTLKIQRTERGDSAVYLCASSLTGTSGETQYFGPGTRLLVL.

The chain is built from TRBV5-1 and TRBJ1-1; TRBD1 might be the D (5 bases). The V gene lost 2 bases and the J gene lost 5 bases, with 7 bases spanning the gap. There are 12 residues in the CDR3. The germline V gene encodes CDR1 SGHRS and CDR2 YFSETQ. The DNA for the CDR3 is TGCGCCAGCAGCTTTGGGGGTACTGAAGCTTTCTTT. This translates into CASSFGGTEAFF.

This clone was counted between two and nine times. The chain combines TRBV2 with TRBJ2-7; D remains unclear. This CDR3 is built from 11 residues. Germline V gene sequence: CDR1 SNHLY, CDR2 FYNNEI. Deletions cut 3 bases from V and 4 bases from J, with 4 bases between. CDR3 protein: CASSDYYEQYF. The CDR3, as DNA: TGTGCCAGCAGTGACTATTACGAGCAGTACTTC.

The chain has TRBV27 and TRBJ1-3; 7 nucleotides agree with TRBD1. The CDR3 covers 13 residues. CDR1 is MNHEY and CDR2 is SMNVEV in the germline V gene (reference sequence). V was clipped by 8 bases and J by 2 bases; unmatched bases: 3. The CDR3 region has the DNA TGTGCCAGCGGAGACAGGGCTGGAAACACCATATATTTT. Its translation: CASGDRAGNTIYF.

This chain links TRBV30 with TRBJ1-1; D unclear. The CDR3 consists of 13 residues. Trimming stripped 2 bases from V and 1 base from J, with 8 bases between. The germline V gene encodes CDR1 GTSNPN and CDR2 SVGIG (reference sequence). The CDR3 protein is CAWSWMGNTEAFF. CDR3 nucleotides: TGTGCCTGGAGTTGGATGGGGAACACTGAAGCTTTCTTT.

The rearrangement joins TRBV4-2 to TRBJ2-1; D is perhaps TRBD1 or TRBD2 (5 bases each). V was pared by 1 base and J by 7 bases, with 11 bases between. This CDR3 comprises 14 residues. Germline CDR1 reads LGHNA; CDR2 reads YNFKEQ. DNA for the CDR3: TGTGCCAGCAGCCAAGGGGGGTCAGTAAATGAGCAGTTCTTC. Translating it yields CASSQGGSVNEQFF.

This chain uses TRBV4-3 with TRBJ2-5; no reliable D call. Trimming stripped 1 base from V and 5 bases from J, with 8 bases between. The CDR3 totals 13 residues. CDR1 and CDR2 from the germline V gene are LGHNA and YSLEER. In DNA, the CDR3 is TGCGCCAGCAGCCAAGTGCTCACGGAGACCCAGTACTTC. Translated, it gives CASSQVLTETQYF.

The chain is built from TRBV15 and TRBJ1-4, with 9 positions matching TRBD1. Germline V gene data show CDR1 as LNHNV and CDR2 as YYDKDF (reference sequence). V shed 5 bases, J shed 2 bases, and the junction held 12 bases outside the gene matches. This CDR3 contains 18 residues. For the CDR3, the DNA is TGTGCCACCAGCCGGGACAGGGTATCTTTTCGCACTAATGAAAAACTGTTTTTT. It encodes CATSRDRVSFRTNEKLFF.

The V and J genes are TRBV28 and TRBJ1-2; TRBD1 matches 8 bases. CDR1 and CDR2 from the germline V gene are MDHEN and SYDVKM. This CDR3 is 13 amino acids long. The trim removed 3 bases at V and 4 bases at J, leaving 1 base unmatched. DNA of the CDR3: TGTGCCAGCAGTTTCGGACAGGGCTATGGCTACACCTTC. Its translation: CASSFGQGYGYTF.

V and J are TRBV7-2 and TRBJ2-3; D ambiguous. The ends were cut back, 5 bases at V and 6 bases at J, with 9 bases in the middle. CDR1 and CDR2 from the germline V gene are SGHTA and FQGNSA. CDR3 length: 12 amino acids. CDR3 sequence: CASSPLEDTQYF. DNA for the CDR3: TGTGCCAGCAGCCCCCTTGAGGATACGCAGTATTTT.

This chain joins TRBV5-3 and TRBJ2-3, with D possibly being TRBD2 (5 bases). TRBV5-3 is labeled an ORF, and its function is uncertain. V dropped 4 bases and J dropped 4 bases, with 19 bases sitting between them. The CDR3 contains 16 residues. In DNA, the CDR3 is TGTGCCAGAAGCCGAGGAAAGATAGCGATGGCAGATACGCAGTATTTT. This sequence encodes CARSRGKIAMADTQYF.

This rearrangement joins TRBV29-1 to TRBJ2-7, with 7 bases fitting TRBD1. V trimming: 5 bases; J trimming: 7 bases; junction bases outside the gene matches: 11. Germline-derived CDR1 and CDR2 are SQVTM and ANQGSEA. The CDR3 runs to 13 residues. The CDR3 DNA follows: TGCAGCGTTAAGGACAGGTGGAGAGGAGAGCAGTACTTC. Translating gives CSVKDRWRGEQYF.

This clone has more than one count but fewer than ten. The V and J genes are TRBV7-2 and TRBJ2-5; possible D gene TRBD1, 5 bases. CDR3 length: 15 amino acids. The V gene lost 0 bases and the J gene lost 5 bases, with 13 bases spanning the gap. Germline-derived CDR1 and CDR2 are SGHTA and FQGNSA. DNA for the CDR3: TGTGCCAGCAGCTTAGCAGGGGCGCTGATCGAGACCCAGTACTTC. It codes for CASSLAGALIETQYF.

The CDR3 bases are TGCGCCAGCAGTCAATCGGGAGGGGACAGTTCATACAATGAGCAGTTCTTC. Its protein is CASSQSGGDSSYNEQFF. This chain connects TRBV23-1 to TRBJ2-1; possibly TRBD1 or TRBD2 for D (7 bases each). TRBV23-1 falls under the ORF class, with uncertain function. The CDR3 has 17 amino acids. V dropped 0 bases and J dropped 4 bases, with 16 bases sitting between them.

V and J are TRBV11-2 and TRBJ2-7; 7 nucleotides line up with TRBD2. The CDR3 loop spans 15 amino acids. Germline V gene lookup returns CDR1 SGHAT and CDR2 FQNNGV. Trimming removed 4 bases from V and 3 bases from J; junction bases left unmatched: 9. Here the CDR3 reads CASSSAAGRFYEQYF. In DNA form, the CDR3 reads TGTGCCAGCAGCTCAGCGGCCGGGAGGTTCTACGAGCAGTACTTC.

The chain is built from TRBV6-5 and TRBJ2-7, with TRBD2 identical over 13 bases. V gave up 6 bases and J gave up 9 bases; unmatched junction bases: 11. The CDR3 runs 15 residues. Germline V CDR1 and CDR2: MNHEY, SVGAGI. The CDR3 bases are TGTGCCAGCAGCCTAACCGGGACTAGCGGGACGTGGCAGTACTTC. Its translation: CASSLTGTSGTWQYF.

This chain connects TRBV21-1 to TRBJ2-3; the DNA was not used to check the table's D call, TRBD2. TRBV21-1 is termed a pseudogene. There are 18 residues in the CDR3. The CDR3 sequence is CASSKWCSGRPGTDTQYF. CDR3 coding DNA: TGTGCCAGCAGCAAGTGGTGTAGCGGGAGGCCGGGAACAGATACGCAGTATTTT.

As concerns this clone: Compared with germline, one end of the junction differs, possibly owing to a read error. The rearrangement uses TRBV2 and TRBJ1-2; maybe TRBD1 (6 bases). The CDR3 covers 13 residues. The germline V gene encodes CDR1 SNHLY and CDR2 FYNNEI. CDR3 bases: TGTGCCAGCAGTAAAGCCGGGACACCAGGTTGCACCTTC. Amino acids: CASSKAGTPGCTF.

This chain joins TRBV20-1 and TRBJ1-1; no definite D call. The V end lost 5 bases, the J end lost 5 bases, and 9 bases lay between the germline ends. Germline values: CDR1 DFQATT, CDR2 SNEGSKA (reference sequence). This CDR3 is 11 amino acids long. The CDR3 DNA is TGCAGTGCTCTCCGGACGACTGAAGCTTTCTTT. Protein sequence: CSALRTTEAFF.

The CDR3 bases are TGTGCCAGTAGGCGAAAGGGACGGAGGAATCAGCCCCAGCATTTT. Protein sequence: CASRRKGRRNQPQHF. The chain uses TRBV19 and TRBJ1-5, with D possibly TRBD1 on 5 matching bases. The length of the CDR3 is 15 residues. V was trimmed by 6 bases and J by 4 bases, leaving 16 bases between them. CDR1 is LNHDA, CDR2 SQIVND, per germline (reference sequence).

The CDR3 is CASSLGLGLGETQYF. In DNA form, the CDR3 reads TGTGCCAGCAGTTTAGGGTTAGGGTTAGGCGAGACCCAGTACTTC. The chain is built from TRBV27 and TRBJ2-5; D is ambiguous. This CDR3 is built from 15 residues. V was trimmed by 2 bases and J by 5 bases, leaving 15 bases between them. Germline values: CDR1 MNHEY, CDR2 SMNVEV (reference sequence).